The clone carrying this T cell receptor beta chain was recorded at least ten times. Exclusion covered patients with other autoimmune diseases or uncontrolled infections (as well as pregnancy or lactation). This entry comes from a study of Graves' ophthalmopathy and Graves' hyperthyroidism. As for the study in general: The collection of peripheral blood took place at initial diagnosis, before any treatment.

Using RNA transcripts, the TCR beta CDR3 regions were amplified. HTBI primers were employed in first-round RT-PCR, then a second-round multiplex PCR followed. MiXCR, applied by TCRdb to the multiplex PCR reads, yields one record per CDR3 protein. The data hold 300,000 to 400,000 distinct CDR3 sequences, with around a sixth observed a single time. The specimen was peripheral blood. The TCR comes from an adult man with Graves' ophthalmopathy.

CDR3 bases: TGCGCCAGCAGCTTCGGGAGCAGGGAGACCCAGTACTTC. Amino acid sequence: CASSFGSRETQYF. The chain carries TRBV5-1 and TRBJ2-5, with D tentatively TRBD2 (6 bases). V shed 2 bases and J shed 5 bases, with 10 bases lying between them. CDR1 and CDR2 (germline): SGHRS, YFSETQ. The CDR3 has 13 residues.